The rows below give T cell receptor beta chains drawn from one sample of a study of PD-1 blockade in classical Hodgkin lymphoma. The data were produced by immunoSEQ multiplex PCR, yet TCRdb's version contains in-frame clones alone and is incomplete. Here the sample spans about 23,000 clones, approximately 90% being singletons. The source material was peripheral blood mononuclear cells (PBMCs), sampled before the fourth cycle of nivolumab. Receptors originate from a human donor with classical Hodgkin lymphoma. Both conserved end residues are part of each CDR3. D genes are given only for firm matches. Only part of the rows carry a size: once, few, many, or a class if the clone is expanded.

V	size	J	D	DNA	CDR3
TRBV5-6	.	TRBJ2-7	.	TGTGCCAGCAGCCAGGTACAGGGTCCGCGTTACTCCTACGAGCAGTACTTC	CASSQVQGPRYSYEQYF
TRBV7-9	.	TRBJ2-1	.	TGTGCCAGCAGCTTACAGTCCAGCTCCTACAATGAGCAGTTCTTC	CASSLQSSSYNEQFF
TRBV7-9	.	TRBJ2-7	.	TGTGCCAGCAGCCCCCAAGGGAGCTCCTACGAGCAGTACTTC	CASSPQGSSYEQYF
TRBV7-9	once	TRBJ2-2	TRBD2	TGTGCCAGCAGCCCCCTGAGCGGGGGGGCAACCGGGGAGCTGTTTTTT	CASSPLSGGATGELFF
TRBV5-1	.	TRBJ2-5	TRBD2	TGCGCCAGCAGCAACAGCGGGGCTCCAAGAGTGACCCAGTACTTC	CASSNSGAPRVTQYF
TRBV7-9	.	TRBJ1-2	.	TGTGCCAGCAGCTCGCAGGGGAATGGCTACACCTTC	CASSSQGNGYTF
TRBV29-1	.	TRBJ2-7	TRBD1	TGCAGCGTTGATAGCTACCGGGACAGCGCCTACGAGCAGTACTTC	CSVDSYRDSAYEQYF
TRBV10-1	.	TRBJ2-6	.	TGCGCCAGCAGTGTTCTTATTCGGGAGGACAGGTATAGCTCTGGGGCCAACGTCCTGACTTTC	CASSVLIREDRYSSGANVLTF
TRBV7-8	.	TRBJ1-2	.	TGTGCCAGCAGCTTGAAAGGGTACTATGGCTACACCTTC	CASSLKGYYGYTF
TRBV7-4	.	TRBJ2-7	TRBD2	TGTGCCAGCAGCCACCTGCTGGGGCTAGCGGGAGGCTCCTACGAGCAGTACTTC	CASSHLLGLAGGSYEQYF
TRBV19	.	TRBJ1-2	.	TGTGCCAGTAGTATAGGAAGTCGCGGAGGAGGTAACTATGGCTACACCTTC	CASSIGSRGGGNYGYTF
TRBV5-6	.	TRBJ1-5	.	TGTGCCAGCAGCCCACCGACGGGGAGGCCCCAGCATTTT	CASSPPTGRPQHF
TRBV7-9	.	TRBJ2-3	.	TGTGCCAGCAGCTTATTTAGGACAGCAACGCAGGATACGCAGTATTTT	CASSLFRTATQDTQYF
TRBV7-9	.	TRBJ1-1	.	TGTGCCAGCAGCCTCCTGGGGGGGGCAGCTTTCTTT	CASSLLGGAAFF
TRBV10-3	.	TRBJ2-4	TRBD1	TGTGCCATCAGCACCGGGACAGGCAAAAACATTCAGTACTTC	CAISTGTGKNIQYF
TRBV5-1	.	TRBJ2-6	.	TGCGCCAGCAGCGTGGGGGCGCCTGGGGCCAACGTCCTGACTTTC	CASSVGAPGANVLTF
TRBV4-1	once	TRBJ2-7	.	TGCGCCAGCAGCCAAGTGTCGGGGGGCCCTGCCTACGAGCAGTACTTC	CASSQVSGGPAYEQYF
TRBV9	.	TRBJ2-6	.	TGTGCCAGCAGCGCGACAGTGCATGGGGCCAACGTCCTGACTTTC	CASSATVHGANVLTF
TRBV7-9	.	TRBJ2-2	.	TGTGCCAGCAGCGACCGCGGGACATCGAACACCGGGGAGCTGTTTTTT	CASSDRGTSNTGELFF
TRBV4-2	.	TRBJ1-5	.	TGTGCCAGCAGGGACATCGGGGGGGCGCAGCCCCAGCATTTT	CASRDIGGAQPQHF
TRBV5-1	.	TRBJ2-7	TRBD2	TGCGCCAGCAGCCCAAATAGCGGGAGGGCCTACGAGCAGTACTTC	CASSPNSGRAYEQYF
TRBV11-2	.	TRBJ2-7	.	TGTGCCAGCAGCTTAGAGGGGTACGAGCAGTACTTC	CASSLEGYEQYF
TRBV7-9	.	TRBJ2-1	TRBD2	TGTGCCAGCAGCCCGCGACCCTTTAGCGGGGGGGCCAATGAGCAGTTCTTC	CASSPRPFSGGANEQFF
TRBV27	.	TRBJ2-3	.	TGTGCCAGCAGTTTTACCTACACAGATACGCAGTATTTT	CASSFTYTDTQYF
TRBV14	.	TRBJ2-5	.	TGTGCCAGCAGCCGGACTGCCGAGACCCAGTACTTC	CASSRTAETQYF
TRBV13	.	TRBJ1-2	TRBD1	TGTGCCAGCAGCTTAGGGACAGGGGGCAACTATGGCTACACCTTC	CASSLGTGGNYGYTF